One and the same sample provided the 32 T cell receptor beta chains below, sequenced in a study of blood T cell repertoires in COVID-19. TCRdb keeps only in-frame clones here, not all; method: immunoSEQ multiplex PCR. The sample includes 160,000 or so clones, 80% to 95% of them seen just once. The sample taken for sequencing was peripheral blood. The receptor set was obtained from a woman aged 60-75 years with COVID-19, enrolled during active disease.

The chain has TRBV9 and TRBJ1-2; D perhaps matches TRBD1 (6 bases). The CDR3 is 14 amino acids. Germline V lookup: CDR1 SGDLS, CDR2 YYNGEE. V lost 5 bases and J lost 4, with 15 bases in between. CDR3: CASSVDSTFYGYTF. CDR3 DNA: TGTGCCAGCAGTGTGGACAGCACTTTCTATGGCTACACCTTC.

This chain links TRBV7-3 with TRBJ2-3; D might be TRBD2 (6 bases). CDR1 and CDR2 from the germline V gene are SGHTA and FQGTGA. Between the trimmed V and J ends, which lost 5 bases and 0 bases, there was a span of 12 bases. CDR3 size: 15 residues. CDR3 protein: CASSTVAGSTDTQYF. The CDR3 DNA follows: TGTGCCAGCAGCACCGTTGCGGGAAGCACAGATACGCAGTATTTT. Looking up the rest from reference TRBV7-3 and TRBJ2-3 gives the full variable domain: GAGVSQTPSNKVTEKGKYVELRCDPISGHTALYWYRQSLGQGPEFLIYFQGTGAADDSGLPNDRFFAVRPEGSVSTLKIQRTERGDSAVYLCASSTVAGSTDTQYFGPGTRLTVL.

The chain joins TRBV5-4 to TRBJ2-5; 12 bases are a match to TRBD1. The CDR3 loop spans 14 amino acids. Germline V gives CDR1 SGHNT, CDR2 YYREEE (reference sequence). V lost 3 bases, J lost 7 bases, and 4 bases stayed unmatched. CDR3 coding DNA: TGTGCCAGCAGCTGGGGACAGGGGGCTAGGACCCAGTACTTC. It codes for CASSWGQGARTQYF. Full variable domain (rest looked up from reference TRBV5-4 and TRBJ2-5): ETGVTQSPTHLIKTRGQQVTLRCSSQSGHNTVSWYQQALGQGPQFIFQYYREEENGRGNFPPRFSGLQFPNYSSELNVNALELDDSALYLCASSWGQGARTQYFGPGTRLLVL.

V and J are TRBV5-1 and TRBJ1-6; possible D gene TRBD1, 6 bases. Germline assignment: CDR1 SGHRS and CDR2 YFSETQ. The CDR3 length is 15 residues. V shed 3 bases and J shed 5 bases, with 12 bases lying between them. The CDR3: CASSSRAGDNSPLHF. CDR3 DNA: TGCGCCAGCAGCTCAAGGGCAGGGGATAATTCACCCCTCCACTTT.

The chain joins TRBV7-9 to TRBJ1-2, with 7 bases lining up with TRBD1. CDR1 is SEHNR, CDR2 FQNEAQ, per germline (reference sequence). The CDR3 totals 14 residues. V shed 0 bases, J shed 6 bases, and the junction held 4 bases outside the gene matches. Here the CDR3 reads CASSLARGLDGYTF. The CDR3 nucleotides read TGTGCCAGCAGCTTAGCGAGGGGGCTAGATGGCTACACCTTC.

The rearrangement uses TRBV28 and TRBJ1-6; 8 bases align to TRBD1. The CDR3 is 14 amino acids. Germline CDR1 is MDHEN and CDR2 is SYDVKM. V shed 6 bases, J shed 9 bases, and the junction held 7 bases outside the gene matches. CDR3 sequence: CASRPGQGGSPLHF. The CDR3 DNA reads TGTGCCAGCAGACCAGGACAGGGTGGTTCACCCCTCCACTTT.

The J gene is TRBJ1-1, the V gene TRBV18, with a weak D call TRBD1 (5 bases). V lost 1 base to trimming and J lost 1 base, with 13 bases between them. CDR3 length: 16 residues. CDR1 is KGHSH, CDR2 LQKENI, per germline. The CDR3 protein is CASSPRRAGPNTEAFF. In DNA form, the CDR3 reads TGTGCCAGCTCACCACGCCGCGCAGGGCCGAACACTGAAGCTTTCTTT.

This rearrangement joins TRBV27 to TRBJ1-2; TRBD1 aligns across 10 bases. Germline V gene lookup returns CDR1 MNHEY and CDR2 SMNVEV (reference sequence). The CDR3 sequence is 15 residues long. With V trimmed by 5 bases and J by 6 bases, 9 bases remained unmatched. Here the CDR3 DNA reads TGTGCCAGCAGTCTTCGACAGGGGGCTTCCCATGGCTACACCTTC. Protein: CASSLRQGASHGYTF.

This sequence joins TRBV6-2 or TRBV6-3 and TRBJ2-7; tentative D call: TRBD2 (6 bases). CDR1 and CDR2 from the germline V gene are MNHEY and SVGEGT. Between the trimmed V and J ends, which lost 6 bases and 4 bases, there was a span of 19 bases. This CDR3 contains 15 residues. As DNA, the CDR3 is TGTGCCAGCAGCCCTCTAGCGACTAAGGGTTACGAGCAGTACTTC. The encoded protein is CASSPLATKGYEQYF.

This clone was detected once. In DNA form, the CDR3 reads TGTGCCAGCAGCTTAGGGGGACAGGGCGACTATGGCTACACCTTC. This codes for CASSLGGQGDYGYTF. The genes are TRBV11-2 and TRBJ1-2, with 9 bases fitting TRBD1. There are 15 residues in the CDR3. The V gene's germline CDR1 is SGHAT and CDR2 FQNNGV. Germline trimming cut 1 base from V and 3 bases from J; bases unmatched to any gene: 3. Full variable domain (rest looked up from reference TRBV11-2 and TRBJ1-2): EAGVAQSPRYKIIEKRQSVAFWCNPISGHATLYWYQQILGQGPKLLIQFQNNGVVDDSQLPKDRFSAERLKGVDSTLKIQPAKLEDSAVYLCASSLGGQGDYGYTFGSGTRLTVV.

The chain is built from TRBV19 and TRBJ2-5, with TRBD1 as a possible D gene (6 bases). The CDR3 covers 16 residues. Deletions cut 5 bases from V and 5 bases from J, with 21 bases between. Germline CDR1 and CDR2: LNHDA and SQIVND (reference sequence). CDR3 amino acids: CASSETGTRRRETQYF. In DNA, the CDR3 is TGTGCCAGTAGTGAAACAGGGACACGTAGAAGGGAGACCCAGTACTTC.

This clone was found a few times. The genes are TRBV5-1 and TRBJ2-7; tentative D call: TRBD1 (7 bases). Germline lookup yields CDR1 SGHRS and CDR2 YFSETQ. The V and J ends lost 3 bases and 5 bases respectively, with 15 bases between them. CDR3 length equals 14 residues. The CDR3 loop reads CASSSGGGGNEQYF. The CDR3, as DNA: TGCGCCAGCAGCTCAGGGGGTGGCGGGAACGAGCAGTACTTC.

The V and J genes are TRBV9 and TRBJ2-3, with TRBD1 matching 8 bases. The CDR3 has 15 amino acids. Germline V gives CDR1 SGDLS, CDR2 YYNGEE. V lost 3 bases, J lost 5 bases, and 8 bases stayed unmatched. The CDR3, as DNA: TGTGCCAGCAGCGAGACGGACAGGGTGGAAGATACGCAGTATTTT. Protein: CASSETDRVEDTQYF.

This clone was seen a handful of times. The chain is built from TRBV19 and TRBJ2-7, with a weak D call TRBD2 (5 bases). The CDR3 is 11 residues long. Germline CDR1 reads LNHDA; CDR2 reads SQIVND (reference sequence). Trimming removed 4 bases at V and 7 bases at J, with 8 bases between. The CDR3 loop is CASSRGLEQYF. The CDR3 DNA follows: TGTGCCAGTAGTAGAGGACTGGAGCAGTACTTC.

V is TRBV27 and J is TRBJ1-1, with TRBD1 identical over 8 bases. CDR1 and CDR2 from the germline V gene are MNHEY and SMNVEV (reference sequence). J lost 6 bases, V lost 4 bases, and 7 bases had no gene match. The CDR3 is made up of 14 amino acids. CDR3 DNA sequence: TGTGCCAGCAGTTATTATAGGGACAGGTCTGAAGCTTTCTTT. Translated: CASSYYRDRSEAFF.

The rearrangement uses TRBV18 and TRBJ2-2; TRBD2 matches at 9 bases. Germline V gene sequence: CDR1 KGHSH, CDR2 LQKENI. CDR3 length: 15 amino acids. V lost 7 bases to trimming and J lost 5 bases; unmatched junction nucleotides: 8. The CDR3 here is CASFPPSGITGELFF. The CDR3, as DNA: TGTGCCAGCTTCCCTCCTAGCGGGATAACCGGGGAGCTGTTTTTT.

V and J are TRBV4-3 and TRBJ1-2, with 11 bases aligning to TRBD1. The germline CDR1 and CDR2 sequences are LGHNA and YSLEER. CDR3 length: 16 residues. V dropped 0 bases and J dropped 8; count of bases not matched to a gene: 8. The CDR3 sequence is CASSQDGDRGMYGYTF. The CDR3 region has the DNA TGCGCCAGCAGCCAAGATGGGGACAGGGGGATGTACGGCTACACCTTC.

This chain links TRBV5-4 with TRBJ1-4; 10 nucleotides align to TRBD1. Trimming took 3 bases from V and 8 from J; bases not matched to a gene: 4. Germline assignment: CDR1 SGHNT and CDR2 YYREEE (reference sequence). CDR3 length: 14 residues. CDR3 sequence (DNA): TGTGCCAGCAGCTGGGACAGGGGTTCGGAAAAACTGTTTTTT. This codes for CASSWDRGSEKLFF.

The rearrangement links TRBV6-5 to TRBJ1-5; no clear D gene. This CDR3 is built from 15 residues. Trimming stripped 5 bases from V and 4 bases from J, with 15 bases between. The germline V gene encodes CDR1 MNHEY and CDR2 SVGAGI. In DNA, the CDR3 is TGTGCCAGCAGTCCCGTTGAATCACGGAATCAGCCCCAGCATTTT. Encoded protein: CASSPVESRNQPQHF.

This chain connects TRBV3-1 (or the pseudogene TRBV3-2) to TRBJ2-2, with D possibly TRBD1 on 5 matching bases. CDR3 length equals 14 residues. CDR1 is LGHDT and CDR2 is YNNKEL in the germline V gene (reference sequence). V was pared by 2 bases and J by 6 bases, with 10 bases between. The DNA for the CDR3 is TGTGCCAGCAGCCAAACCACAGGAGCCGGGGAGCTGTTTTTT. This codes for CASSQTTGAGELFF.

This clone was seen a single time. The chain uses TRBV6-5 and TRBJ1-5, with 9 positions matching TRBD1. With V trimmed by 2 bases and J by 6 bases, 8 bases remained unmatched. In germline, CDR1 is MNHEY, CDR2 SVGAGI. The CDR3 extends over 16 amino acids. The CDR3 spells CASSYGPGQGSQPQHF. The DNA for the CDR3 is TGTGCCAGCAGTTACGGACCGGGACAGGGTTCTCAGCCCCAGCATTTT.

The chain uses TRBV20-1 and TRBJ1-1, with D maybe TRBD1 (6 bases). Germline V gives CDR1 DFQATT, CDR2 SNEGSKA (reference sequence). This CDR3 has 11 residues. V was trimmed by 3 bases and J by 7 bases, leaving 9 bases between them. CDR3 residues: CSARVDSEAFF. CDR3 nucleotide sequence: TGCAGTGCTAGGGTGGACAGTGAAGCTTTCTTT.

The chain employs TRBV9 and TRBJ1-3, with TRBD1 as a possible D gene (5 bases). Deletions cut 0 bases from V and 0 bases from J, with 10 bases between. This CDR3 has 16 residues. Per germline, CDR1 SGDLS and CDR2 YYNGEE. CDR3 bases: TGTGCCAGCAGCGTAGGTCGGGGGAGCTCTGGAAACACCATATATTTT. This codes for CASSVGRGSSGNTIYF.

J is TRBJ1-6 and V is TRBV5-1; no definite D call. The V gene lost 2 bases and the J gene lost 7 bases, with 10 bases spanning the gap. Germline V gives CDR1 SGHRS, CDR2 YFSETQ. CDR3 size: 14 residues. In DNA, the CDR3 is TGCGCCAGCAGCTTAGACACGGCGAATTCACCCCTCCACTTT. It translates to CASSLDTANSPLHF.

The J gene is TRBJ1-2, the V gene TRBV5-6; D not resolved. Trimming stripped 3 bases from V and 4 bases from J, with 16 bases between. The CDR3 totals 15 residues. CDR1 and CDR2 from the germline V gene are SGHDT and YYEEEE. This CDR3 reads CASSSTSGDFYGYTF. The CDR3, as DNA: TGTGCCAGCAGCTCCACAAGTGGAGACTTCTATGGCTACACCTTC.

This chain links TRBV9 with TRBJ2-2, with 7 bases matching TRBD1. This CDR3 comprises 15 residues. Germline-derived CDR1 and CDR2 are SGDLS and YYNGEE. J lost 1 base, V lost 4 bases, and 4 bases had no gene match. The CDR3 DNA is TGTGCCAGCAGCCTCCGGACAGGGAACACCGGGGAGCTGTTTTTT. Its translation is CASSLRTGNTGELFF. The full variable domain, in which reference TRBV9 and TRBJ2-2 provide the parts outside the CDR3, is DSGVTQTPKHLITATGQRVTLRCSPRSGDLSVYWYQQSLDQGLQFLIQYYNGEERAKGNILERFSAQQFPDLHSELNLSSLELGDSALYFCASSLRTGNTGELFFGEGSRLTVL.

This sequence joins TRBV7-3 and TRBJ2-1; 9 bases fit TRBD2. Germline V CDR1 and CDR2: SGHTA, FQGTGA. V trimming: 5 bases; J trimming: 5 bases; junction bases outside the gene matches: 7. This CDR3 comprises 15 residues. The CDR3 sequence is CASSPGLARNNEQFF. CDR3 coding DNA: TGTGCCAGCAGCCCTGGACTAGCGAGGAACAATGAGCAGTTCTTC.

The DNA for the CDR3 is TGTGCCAGCAGCTTGGGAGTCGCCGGCGGAGAGGACGAGCAGTACTTC. Its translation is CASSLGVAGGEDEQYF. The rearrangement links TRBV11-3 to TRBJ2-7; weak D call: TRBD2 (5 bases). This CDR3 comprises 16 residues. Deletions cut 3 bases from V and 5 bases from J, with 20 bases between. Germline CDR1 reads SGHNT; CDR2 reads YENEEA. The entire variable domain, with the rest obtained from reference TRBV11-3 and TRBJ2-7, is as follows: EAGVVQSPRYKIIEKKQPVAFWCNPISGHNTLYWYLQNLGQGPELLIRYENEEAVDDSQLPKDRFSAERLKGVDSTLKIQPAELGDSAVYLCASSLGVAGGEDEQYFGPGTRLTVT.

The table lists this clone with a few counts. The rearrangement links TRBV10-3 to TRBJ2-7; a possible D gene is TRBD1 (6 bases). This CDR3 region has 13 residues. Per germline, CDR1 ENHRY and CDR2 SYGVKD. The germline V and J ends were trimmed by 1 base and 5 bases, with 9 bases remaining between them. The CDR3 region is CAISEWGPDEQYF. As DNA, the CDR3 is TGTGCCATCAGTGAGTGGGGGCCCGACGAGCAGTACTTC.

This clone was found once. One junction end does not reproduce the germline sequence, and a read error may be involved. This chain connects TRBV6-4 to TRBJ1-3; D is unresolved. Germline-derived CDR1 and CDR2 are MRHNA and SNTAGT. This CDR3 has 13 amino acids. The DNA for the CDR3 is TGTGCCAGGGGTAGGTTGGAGGGAACCACCATATATTTT. Translated, it gives CARGRLEGTTIYF.

This clone was seen just once. This sequence joins TRBV4-3 and TRBJ1-5; D possibly corresponds to TRBD1 (5 bases). The CDR3 covers 14 residues. The V gene lost 0 bases and the J gene lost 5 bases, with 8 bases spanning the gap. CDR1 is LGHNA and CDR2 is YSLEER in the germline V gene. The DNA for the CDR3 is TGCGCCAGCAGCCAAGATCCCAGGGATCAGCCCCAGCATTTT. It codes for CASSQDPRDQPQHF.

The chain uses TRBV19 and TRBJ1-6, with 8 bases aligning to TRBD1. Germline CDR1 reads LNHDA; CDR2 reads SQIVND (reference sequence). J gave up 5 bases and V 0 bases, and 3 bases lay outside the gene matches. This CDR3 spans 16 amino acids. The CDR3 is CASSIDGTGHNSPLHF. The CDR3 DNA is TGTGCCAGTAGTATAGATGGGACAGGACATAATTCACCCCTCCACTTT.